The clone carrying this TCR beta chain was recorded only once. Its specificity is unknown. The protocol was immunoSEQ multiplex PCR, while the TCRdb copy is restricted to in-frame clones and leaves out a portion. The data show 2 million to 2.5 million clones, around 95% seen once. These data are taken from a study of shared clonotypes between healthy human individuals. Study-wide findings and caveats: Clonotypes shared by all four sorted-subset donors had higher generation probabilities than non-shared clonotypes. In the sorted subsets, rarefaction showed sequencing was incomplete despite large depth. Clonotype sharing among donors, it was expected, would be affected by sequencing depth. Investigators collected only blood, and repertoires in tissues likely differ.

This CDR3 has 16 amino acids. Trimming left V 1 base short and J 0 bases short, with 9 bases between. CDR1 is SEHNR, CDR2 FQNEAQ, per germline (reference sequence). The sequenced sample consisted of naive CD4+ T cells sorted from blood. Subset indicated: CD45RA+ positively selected. The TCR originated in a man younger than 30 in good health. The chain combines TRBV7-9 with TRBJ1-4, with D uncertain. The DNA of the CDR3 is TGTGCCAGCAGCTTAGGAGAGGCTACAACTAATGAAAAACTGTTTTTT. Translation gives CASSLGEATTNEKLFF.